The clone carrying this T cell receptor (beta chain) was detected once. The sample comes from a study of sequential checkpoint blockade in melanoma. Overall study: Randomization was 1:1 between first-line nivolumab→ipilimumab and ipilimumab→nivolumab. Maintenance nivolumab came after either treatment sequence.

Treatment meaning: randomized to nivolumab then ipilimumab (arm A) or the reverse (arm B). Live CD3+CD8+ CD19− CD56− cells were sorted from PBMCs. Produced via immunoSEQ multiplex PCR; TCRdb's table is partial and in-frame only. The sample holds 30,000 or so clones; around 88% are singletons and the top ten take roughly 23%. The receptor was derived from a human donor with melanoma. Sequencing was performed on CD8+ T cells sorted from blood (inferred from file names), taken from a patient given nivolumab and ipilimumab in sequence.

This CDR3 reads CASSLGRGTGGTQYF. CDR3 bases: TGTGCCAGCAGCTTAGGACGCGGGACAGGGGGGACCCAGTACTTC. The V call is TRBV7-8, the J call TRBJ2-5; 11 positions match TRBD1. There are 15 residues in the CDR3. V was clipped by 1 base and J by 7 bases; unmatched bases: 5. Looked up from germline, CDR1 is SGHVS and CDR2 is FQNEAQ.